This T cell receptor (beta chain) was retrieved from a study of blood T cell repertoires in COVID-19 (dated by TCRdb to the early 2020s). General notes on the study: Samples from collaborators originated in the United States, Italy and Spain and spanned both the acute and convalescent phases of COVID-19. The prospective study material was composed of cDNA or gDNA derived from T cells, B-cell-depleted T cells, or PBMCs. Subjects who had been exposed to COVID-19, were actively infected with it, or had recovered from it provided the deeply sampled blood TCRbeta repertoires that made up the dataset. The repertoires were made available in a free public database intended to serve as a resource for research on the immune response to SARS-CoV-2. The samples were drawn from the first 160 participants of the ongoing ImmuneRACE study and from some 1,300 subjects provided by 6 global collaborators. Nearly every sample came with metadata listing a de-identified subject ID, COVID-19 status, age in years and sex. HLA class I and class II types, where available, came from metadata supplied by the sample provider rather than from assay-based typing. The investigation overall reported the following: The quantity of clinical and demographic metadata differed by source and by participant and was supplied without curation.

Reading the germline V gene gives CDR1 SNHLY and CDR2 FYNNEI. V ends up 4 bases short and J 4 bases short, with an unmatched junction base count of 4. From its cysteine to its phenylalanine, the CDR3 spans 15 amino acids. The read is trimmed to its CDR3 DNA, 45 bases read in frame from base 1. TCRbeta CDR3 regions were amplified from genomic DNA using the immunoSEQ Assay, a bias-controlled multiplex PCR. On the authors' methods: Within the assay, amplification of reference gene primers was used to estimate how many nucleated cells each sample contained. To quantify the absolute abundance of each unique TCRbeta CDR3 rearrangement, sequence reads were collapsed and filtered. For each sample, productive Simpson clonality was calculated as the square root of Simpson's diversity index across productive rearrangements. The source is immuneACCESS, and TCRdb retained only in-frame sequences with V and J called. Part of the clones is not carried over; for the studies checked, unresolved V genes explain less than half of this, and the remainder is unexplained. V, J and clone size are taken as reported in that table, and D and trimming were inferred from the DNA itself. For this sample the table gives fewer than 150,000 clones, of which around four fifths were detected only once. The ten largest clones add up to about 10% of the sample.

Worth noting for this clone: Its cognate antigen has yet to be identified. No quality values exist for individual bases; no much larger clone is one base distant.

A second Seattle source provided samples from volunteer blood donors who had recovered from COVID-19. Collaborating institutions collected whole blood in K2EDTA tubes following their own protocols. For TCRbeta analysis, collaborators shipped samples as frozen whole blood, isolated PBMCs, or DNA extracted from either of those sample types. The TCR originated in a man aged 60 to 69 who had recovered from COVID-19. The specimen sequenced was peripheral blood. The chain was built from TRBV2 and TRBJ2-5, with TRBD2 identical over 12 junction bases. CDR3 loop: CASSGLAGVGETQYF. The nucleotide sequence reads as follows: TGTGCCAGCAGTGGACTAGCGGGAGTAGGAGAGACCCAGTACTTC. Here the CDR3 is joined to the reference TRBV2 and TRBJ2-5 genes, and the full variable domain is: EPEVTQTPSHQVTQMGQEVILRCVPISNHLYFYWYRQILGQKVEFLVSFYNNEISEKSEIFDDQFSVERPDGSNFTLKIRSTKLEDSAMYFCASSGLAGVGETQYFGPGTRLLVL.